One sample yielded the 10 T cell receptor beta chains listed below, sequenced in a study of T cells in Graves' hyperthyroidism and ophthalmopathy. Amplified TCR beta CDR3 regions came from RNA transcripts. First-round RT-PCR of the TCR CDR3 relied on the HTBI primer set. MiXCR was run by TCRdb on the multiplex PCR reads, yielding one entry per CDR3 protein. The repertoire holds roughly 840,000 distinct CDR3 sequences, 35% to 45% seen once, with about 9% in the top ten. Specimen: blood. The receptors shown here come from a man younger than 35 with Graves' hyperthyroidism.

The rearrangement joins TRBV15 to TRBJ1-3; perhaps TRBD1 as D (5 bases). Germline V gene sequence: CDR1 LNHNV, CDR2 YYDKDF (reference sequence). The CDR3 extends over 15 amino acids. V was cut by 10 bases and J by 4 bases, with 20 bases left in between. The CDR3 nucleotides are TGTGCCAGCAGTGGAATGCGGGGGTCCGGAAACACCATATATTTT. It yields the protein CASSGMRGSGNTIYF.

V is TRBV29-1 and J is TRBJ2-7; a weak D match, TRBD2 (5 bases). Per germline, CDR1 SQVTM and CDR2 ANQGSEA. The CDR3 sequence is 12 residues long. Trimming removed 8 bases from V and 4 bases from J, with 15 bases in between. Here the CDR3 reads CSLVDGEYEQYF. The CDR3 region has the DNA TGCAGCTTAGTAGACGGGGAGTACGAGCAGTACTTC.

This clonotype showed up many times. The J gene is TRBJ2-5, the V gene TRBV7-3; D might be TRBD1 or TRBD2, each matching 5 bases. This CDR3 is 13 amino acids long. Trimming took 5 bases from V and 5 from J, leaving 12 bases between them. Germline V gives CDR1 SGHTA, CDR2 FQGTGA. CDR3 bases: TGTGCCAGCAGCCCCTGGGGCGGGGAGACCCAGTACTTC. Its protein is CASSPWGGETQYF.

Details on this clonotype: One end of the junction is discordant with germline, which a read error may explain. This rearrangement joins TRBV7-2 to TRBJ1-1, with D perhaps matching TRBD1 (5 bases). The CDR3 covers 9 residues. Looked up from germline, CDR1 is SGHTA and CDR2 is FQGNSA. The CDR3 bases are TGTGCCAGCAGCTTAGCCGGGGGTTGG. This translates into CASSLAGGW.

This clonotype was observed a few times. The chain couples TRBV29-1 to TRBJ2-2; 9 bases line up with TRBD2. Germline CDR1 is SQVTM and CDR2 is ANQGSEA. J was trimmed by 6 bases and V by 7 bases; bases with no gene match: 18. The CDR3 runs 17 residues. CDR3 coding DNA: TGCAGCGCATCCAGGGCAAGGCGGGAGGGCCAGGCCGGGGAGCTGTTTTTT. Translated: CSASRARREGQAGELFF.

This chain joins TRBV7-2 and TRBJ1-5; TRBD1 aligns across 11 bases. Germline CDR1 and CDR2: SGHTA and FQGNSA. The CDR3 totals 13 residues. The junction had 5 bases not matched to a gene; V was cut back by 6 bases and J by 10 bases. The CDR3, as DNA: TGTGCCAGCAGATCGGACAGGGGGCGTCCCCAGCATTTT. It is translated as CASRSDRGRPQHF.

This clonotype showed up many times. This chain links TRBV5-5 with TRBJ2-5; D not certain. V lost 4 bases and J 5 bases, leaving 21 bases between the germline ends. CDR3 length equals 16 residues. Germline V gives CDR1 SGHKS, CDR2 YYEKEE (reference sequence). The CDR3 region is CASSLVVGSGFETQYF. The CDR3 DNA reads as TGTGCCAGCAGCCTGGTGGTAGGCTCCGGCTTCGAGACCCAGTACTTC. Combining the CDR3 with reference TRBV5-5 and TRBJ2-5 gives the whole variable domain DAGVTQSPTHLIKTRGQQVTLRCSPISGHKSVSWYQQVLGQGPQFIFQYYEKEERGRGNFPDRFSARQFPNYSSELNVNALLLGDSALYLCASSLVVGSGFETQYFGPGTRLLVL.

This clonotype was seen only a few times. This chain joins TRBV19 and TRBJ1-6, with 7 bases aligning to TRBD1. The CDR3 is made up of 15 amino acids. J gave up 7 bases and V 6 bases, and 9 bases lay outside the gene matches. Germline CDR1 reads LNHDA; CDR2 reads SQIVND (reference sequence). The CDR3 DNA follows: TGTGCCAGTAGCCCCAGGGGGGAACTAAATTCACCCCTCCACTTT. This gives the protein CASSPRGELNSPLHF.

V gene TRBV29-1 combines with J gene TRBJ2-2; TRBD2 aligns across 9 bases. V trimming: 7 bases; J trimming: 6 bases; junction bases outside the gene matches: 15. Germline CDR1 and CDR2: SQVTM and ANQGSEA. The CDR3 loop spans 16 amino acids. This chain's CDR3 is CSGLLQREAAPGELFF. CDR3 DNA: TGCAGCGGCCTACTTCAGCGGGAGGCCGCACCCGGGGAGCTGTTTTTT.

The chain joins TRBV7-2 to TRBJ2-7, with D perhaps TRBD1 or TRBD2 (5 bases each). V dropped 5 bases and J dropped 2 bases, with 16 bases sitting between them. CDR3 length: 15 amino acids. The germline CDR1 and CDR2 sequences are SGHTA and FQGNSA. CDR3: CASSGHGTITYEQYF. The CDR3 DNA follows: TGTGCCAGCAGCGGACACGGGACCATAACCTACGAGCAGTACTTC.